Each of the 27 T cell receptor beta chains below was sequenced from the same sample in a study of blood T cell repertoires in COVID-19. The protocol was immunoSEQ multiplex PCR, while the TCRdb copy is restricted to in-frame clones and leaves out a portion. There are fewer than 130,000 clones in the sample; 85% to 90% occur only once, and about 32% lies in the top ten. Sample: peripheral blood. These receptors all come from an elderly woman with acute or convalescent COVID-19.

V gene TRBV6-6 combines with J gene TRBJ2-1, with D unclear. Trimming pared 1 base from V and 6 bases from J, leaving 4 bases between. The germline CDR1 and CDR2 sequences are MNHNY and SVGAGI (reference sequence). This CDR3 has 12 amino acids. The CDR3 loop reads CASSYLANEQFF. DNA for the CDR3: TGTGCCAGCAGTTACTTGGCCAATGAGCAGTTCTTC.

The genes are TRBV7-8 and TRBJ2-3, with a tentative D call TRBD1 (5 bases). V was shortened by 1 base and J by 2 bases, with 10 bases between the two germline ends. CDR1 and CDR2 (germline): SGHVS, FQNEAQ. The CDR3 spans 15 residues. The CDR3 DNA reads as TGTGCCAGCAGCTTAGGTGGCAGGGACACAGATACGCAGTATTTT. Its protein product is CASSLGGRDTDTQYF.

This clone came up once. The chain employs TRBV10-3 and TRBJ2-7; a weak D match, TRBD2 (5 bases). The CDR3 consists of 16 residues. The germline V gene has CDR1 ENHRY and CDR2 SYGVKD. V lost 0 bases and J lost 0, with 12 bases in between. CDR3 loop: CAISESTGGVSYEQYF. The CDR3 region has the DNA TGTGCCATCAGTGAGTCGACCGGAGGTGTCTCCTACGAGCAGTACTTC.

The chain recombines TRBV5-6 with TRBJ1-3; the match to TRBD1 covers 9 bases. The germline CDR1 and CDR2 sequences are SGHDT and YYEEEE. CDR3 length equals 18 residues. The V gene end was trimmed by 4 bases and the J gene end by 3 bases; junction bases not matched to a gene: 14. Here the CDR3 DNA reads TGTGCCAGCAGCCGGGACAGGGCCGGATCGACGTTTGGAAACACCATATATTTT. Translation: CASSRDRAGSTFGNTIYF.

J is TRBJ1-4 and V is TRBV4-1, with D hard to call. Germline CDR1 is MGHRA and CDR2 is YSYEKL. V lost 0 bases to trimming and J lost 0 bases, with 5 bases between them. CDR3 length equals 15 residues. CDR3 in amino acids: CASSQDTTTNEKLFF. CDR3 nucleotides: TGCGCCAGCAGCCAAGATACTACAACTAATGAAAAACTGTTTTTT.

This clone was seen only a few times. This sequence joins TRBV9 and TRBJ1-2; 8 bases are shared with TRBD1. CDR1 and CDR2 (germline): SGDLS, YYNGEE. The ends lost 4 bases at V and 1 base at J; junction bases unmatched: 18. The CDR3 sequence is 19 residues long. The CDR3 bases are TGTGCCAGCAGCACCAATACAGGGGGTGCAACCCTCTTTAACTATGGCTACACCTTC. Amino acids: CASSTNTGGATLFNYGYTF.

V usage is TRBV7-6 and J usage is TRBJ2-3; the D is unclear. CDR3 length equals 14 residues. Trimming took off 3 bases at V and 0 bases at J, with 7 bases between the two ends. Germline V lookup: CDR1 SGHVS, CDR2 FNYEAQ. DNA for the CDR3: TGTGCCAGCAGCTTTCAGGCTAGCACAGATACGCAGTATTTT. Its protein is CASSFQASTDTQYF.

This chain joins TRBV5-1 and TRBJ2-5, with D unclear. CDR1 is SGHRS and CDR2 is YFSETQ in the germline V gene. Trimming shortened V by 0 bases and J by 8 bases, and 14 bases separated the two germline ends. The CDR3 runs 14 residues. As DNA, the CDR3 is TGCGCCAGCAGCTTGGATACAGCCGTGGGTACCCAGTACTTC. It codes for CASSLDTAVGTQYF. The whole variable domain, remainder taken from reference TRBV5-1 and TRBJ2-5, is KAGVTQTPRYLIKTRGQQVTLSCSPISGHRSVSWYQQTPGQGLQFLFEYFSETQRNKGNFPGRFSGRQFSNSRSEMNVSTLELGDSALYLCASSLDTAVGTQYFGPGTRLLVL.

V gene TRBV2 combines with J gene TRBJ1-2; a weak D match, TRBD1 (6 bases). CDR1 and CDR2 (germline): SNHLY, FYNNEI. CDR3 length: 13 amino acids. V lost 2 bases and J lost 8, with 12 bases in between. CDR3 in DNA: TGTGCCAGCAGTGAACGGGGGGGCAGCGGCTACACCTTC. Protein product: CASSERGGSGYTF. The full variable domain, with the rest looked up from reference TRBV2 and TRBJ1-2, is EPEVTQTPSHQVTQMGQEVILRCVPISNHLYFYWYRQILGQKVEFLVSFYNNEISEKSEIFDDQFSVERPDGSNFTLKIRSTKLEDSAMYFCASSERGGSGYTFGSGTRLTVV.

The rearrangement links TRBV6-5 to TRBJ2-2; the match to TRBD2 covers 8 bases. This CDR3 region has 14 residues. Per germline, CDR1 MNHEY and CDR2 SVGAGI. V lost 4 bases to trimming and J lost 5 bases; unmatched junction nucleotides: 3. CDR3 amino acids: CASSWGGGTGELFF. As DNA, the CDR3 is TGTGCCAGCAGTTGGGGCGGGGGGACCGGGGAGCTGTTTTTT.

This chain uses TRBV27 with TRBJ2-1; TRBD1 matches 7 bases. Germline V gene sequence: CDR1 MNHEY, CDR2 SMNVEV (reference sequence). Trimming took 8 bases from V and 13 from J; bases not matched to a gene: 11. This CDR3 is built from 12 residues. Here the CDR3 reads CASGTIRDSQFF. The CDR3 DNA is TGTGCCAGCGGAACCATCCGGGACAGCCAGTTCTTC.

V usage is TRBV19 and J usage is TRBJ2-1, with D uncertain. The germline CDR1 and CDR2 sequences are LNHDA and SQIVND (reference sequence). The V and J ends lost 4 bases and 6 bases respectively, with 7 bases between them. This CDR3 has 12 amino acids. CDR3 amino acids: CASSTPSNEQFF. CDR3 nucleotides: TGTGCCAGTAGTACCCCTTCCAATGAGCAGTTCTTC.

The rearrangement uses TRBV5-1 and TRBJ1-2; TRBD1 is a possible D gene (5 bases). Germline V gene data show CDR1 as SGHRS and CDR2 as YFSETQ. The CDR3 length is 13 residues. Trimming cost V 3 bases and J 4 bases, with 10 bases left between them. The CDR3 sequence is CASSSDNAYGYTF. CDR3 bases: TGCGCCAGCAGCTCGGACAACGCCTATGGCTACACCTTC.

The chain's CDR3 is CASTLETGGYGYTF. CDR3 bases: TGTGCCAGCACCCTTGAAACAGGGGGGTATGGCTACACCTTC. This rearrangement joins TRBV6-5 to TRBJ1-2; 8 bases map to TRBD1. V shed 7 bases, J shed 5 bases, and the junction held 9 bases outside the gene matches. CDR1 is MNHEY and CDR2 is SVGAGI in the germline V gene. The CDR3 runs to 14 residues.

This clone was detected once. The rearrangement uses TRBV6-6 and TRBJ1-1; no firm D call. The V end was cut by 2 bases, the J end by 0 bases, with 7 bases between. The CDR3 is 14 residues long. Germline V gene lookup returns CDR1 MNHNY and CDR2 SVGAGI (reference sequence). This CDR3 reads CASSYAEMNTEAFF. The CDR3 DNA sequence: TGTGCCAGCAGTTACGCGGAGATGAACACTGAAGCTTTCTTT.

J is TRBJ1-1 and V is TRBV28; tentative D call: TRBD1 (6 bases). This CDR3 is 16 amino acids long. V dropped 3 bases and J dropped 4 bases, with 18 bases sitting between them. Germline V gene lookup returns CDR1 MDHEN and CDR2 SYDVKM. The CDR3 loop is CASSFVQQGGSTEAFF. In DNA form, the CDR3 reads TGTGCCAGCAGTTTCGTTCAACAGGGAGGGAGCACTGAAGCTTTCTTT.

The genes are TRBV7-6 and TRBJ2-7; 12 bases agree with TRBD2. Germline-derived CDR1 and CDR2 are SGHVS and FNYEAQ. The CDR3 loop spans 15 amino acids. V shed 5 bases, J shed 3 bases, and the junction held 5 bases outside the gene matches. The CDR3 sequence is CASSRLAGADYEQYF. CDR3 bases: TGTGCCAGCAGCCGACTAGCGGGGGCTGACTACGAGCAGTACTTC.

The chain uses TRBV2 and TRBJ1-5, with TRBD1 as a possible D gene (6 bases). V was clipped by 3 bases and J by 2 bases, with 11 bases between them. CDR3 length: 15 amino acids. Germline V gene sequence: CDR1 SNHLY, CDR2 FYNNEI. The CDR3 here is CASSDPQGGNQPQHF. The CDR3, as DNA: TGTGCCAGCAGTGATCCACAGGGCGGCAATCAGCCCCAGCATTTT.

The chain recombines TRBV11-2 with TRBJ1-2; 9 bases line up with TRBD1. This CDR3 is 14 amino acids long. The V and J ends lost 6 bases and 5 bases, in that order; junction bases with no gene match: 7. Germline V lookup: CDR1 SGHAT, CDR2 FQNNGV. The CDR3 sequence: CASSPGTGLYGYTF. The CDR3 DNA reads TGTGCCAGCAGTCCTGGGACAGGGCTGTATGGCTACACCTTC.

This chain links TRBV5-4 with TRBJ1-2, with 7 nucleotides matching TRBD1. The CDR3 sequence is 13 residues long. The V gene's germline CDR1 is SGHNT and CDR2 YYREEE (reference sequence). J gave up 4 bases and V 0 bases, and 0 bases lay outside the gene matches. CDR3 in amino acids: CASSLAGGYGYTF. The DNA of the CDR3 is TGTGCCAGCAGCTTGGCAGGGGGCTATGGCTACACCTTC.

This sequence joins TRBV2 and TRBJ2-7; D is unclear. Germline lookup yields CDR1 SNHLY and CDR2 FYNNEI. This CDR3 has 10 residues. V was clipped by 5 bases and J by 4 bases, with 3 bases between them. The CDR3 reads CASSTYEQYF. In DNA, the CDR3 is TGTGCCAGCAGTACTTACGAGCAGTACTTC.

This clone was counted a single time. The rearrangement links TRBV30 to TRBJ1-5; D might be TRBD1 (5 bases). Trimming stripped 3 bases from V and 3 bases from J, with 9 bases between. CDR3 length: 13 residues. The germline CDR1 and CDR2 sequences are GTSNPN and SVGIG (reference sequence). This chain's CDR3 is CAWSETDNQPQHF. DNA of the CDR3: TGTGCCTGGAGCGAGACAGACAATCAGCCCCAGCATTTT.

The genes are TRBV6-2 or TRBV6-3 and TRBJ2-2; weak D call: TRBD1 (7 bases). Trimming removed 0 bases at V and 1 base at J, with 12 bases between. This CDR3 contains 17 residues. CDR1 is MNHEY and CDR2 is SVGEGT in the germline V gene. CDR3 sequence (DNA): TGTGCCAGCAGTTACTCGTGGAGGGGGCTGAACACCGGGGAGCTGTTTTTT. It is translated as CASSYSWRGLNTGELFF.

J is TRBJ2-1 and V is TRBV5-1, with TRBD1 identical over 8 bases. The CDR3 covers 15 residues. J was trimmed by 5 bases and V by 4 bases; bases with no gene match: 8. Per germline, CDR1 SGHRS and CDR2 YFSETQ. As DNA, the CDR3 is TGCGCCAGCAGCGCGACCGGGACAGGAAACAATGAGCAGTTCTTC. Protein: CASSATGTGNNEQFF.

A single count supports this clone. J is TRBJ2-5 and V is TRBV4-1; 10 bases agree with TRBD2. The germline V gene encodes CDR1 MGHRA and CDR2 YSYEKL. The CDR3 runs to 18 residues. The junction had 11 bases not matched to a gene; V was cut back by 2 bases and J by 2 bases. The CDR3 region is CASSQTPGLAISQETQYF. The CDR3 DNA reads TGCGCCAGCAGCCAAACCCCGGGACTAGCGATTTCACAAGAGACCCAGTACTTC.

V gene TRBV5-1 combines with J gene TRBJ2-1, with D possibly being TRBD2 (5 bases). Germline CDR1 is SGHRS and CDR2 is YFSETQ. With 4 bases removed from V and 0 bases from J, the gap between germline ends came to 11 bases. The length of the CDR3 is 15 residues. The DNA of the CDR3 is TGCGCCAGCAGCCCCGGTACTAGCTCCTACAATGAGCAGTTCTTC. Amino acid sequence: CASSPGTSSYNEQFF.

The V gene is TRBV29-1, the J gene TRBJ1-1; D is ambiguous. This CDR3 is built from 12 residues. Per the germline V gene, CDR1 is SQVTM and CDR2 is ANQGSEA. V shed 7 bases and J shed 2 bases, with 11 bases lying between them. CDR3: CSARGLNTEAFF. The CDR3 bases are TGCAGCGCCCGGGGATTAAACACTGAAGCTTTCTTT.